A selection of T cell receptor beta chains follows, all from one sample in a study of blood T cell repertoires in COVID-19. The data were produced by immunoSEQ multiplex PCR, yet TCRdb's version contains in-frame clones alone and is incomplete. Among under 100,000 clones listed, about 85% were seen once. Source material: peripheral blood. Source of these receptors: a man aged 45-65 years with acute or convalescent COVID-19. Both conserved end residues are part of each CDR3. Fields, in order: D gene, J gene, clone size, V gene, CDR3 DNA, CDR3 protein. D genes are given only for firm matches. Clone size, where shown, is once, few, many, or a class for clones that have expanded.

TRBD1	TRBJ1-4	-	TRBV3-1/TRBV3-2	TGTGCCAGCAGCTGGGACAGACCGAATGAAAAACTGTTTTTT	CASSWDRPNEKLFF
-	TRBJ1-2	-	TRBV5-1	TGCGCCAGCAGCTTGGCCACCGGCATGGAGGGCTACACCTTC	CASSLATGMEGYTF
TRBD1	TRBJ1-3	-	TRBV28	TGTGCCAGCAGTCAACCGGGACAGACTGGAAACACCATATATTTT	CASSQPGQTGNTIYF
TRBD2	TRBJ2-2	-	TRBV3-1/TRBV3-2	TGTGCCAGCAGCCAAGCCTCTAGCGGGAGGGCCGCCGGGGAGCTGTTTTTT	CASSQASSGRAAGELFF
TRBD1	TRBJ2-6	-	TRBV28	TGTGCCAGCAGAACAGGGGGCTCTCACTCTGGGGCCAACGTCCTGACTTTC	CASRTGGSHSGANVLTF
-	TRBJ1-5	-	TRBV6-5	TGTGCCAGCAGTCGGACTGGGTATCAGCCCCAGCATTTT	CASSRTGYQPQHF
TRBD2	TRBJ2-5	once	TRBV5-1	TGCGCCAGCAGCTTGTTGGGGGGGACCAACCAAGAGACCCAGTACTTC	CASSLLGGTNQETQYF
-	TRBJ2-1	-	TRBV29-1	TGCAGCGGGAGACAGGTTGGTGAGCAGTTCTTC	CSGRQVGEQFF
TRBD1	TRBJ2-2	-	TRBV7-2	TGTGCCAGCAGCCTATCGACAGGGGCAAACGGGGAGCTGTTTTTT	CASSLSTGANGELFF
TRBD1	TRBJ1-1	-	TRBV11-2	TGTGCCAGCAGCTTAGCAGGGGGCCGTGCTTTCTTT	CASSLAGGRAFF
TRBD2	TRBJ2-1	-	TRBV2	TGTGCCAGCAGTGAAGCGAGCTTAGGGACTAGGGGTGAGCAGTTCTTC	CASSEASLGTRGEQFF
TRBD1	TRBJ2-7	-	TRBV10-3	TGTGCCATCGGCTCTCCAGGGGGAAGGAACGAGCAGTACTTC	CAIGSPGGRNEQYF
TRBD1	TRBJ2-4	-	TRBV18	TGTGCCAGCTCACCACCGGACAGGGGGCGAGACATTCAGTACTTC	CASSPPDRGRDIQYF
TRBD1	TRBJ2-5	-	TRBV18	TGTGCCAGCTCACCGCGACAGGGACAAGAGACCCAGTACTTC	CASSPRQGQETQYF
-	TRBJ2-1	-	TRBV29-1	TGCAGCCCTATTTCTGAACAGCTCTACAATGAGCAGTTCTTC	CSPISEQLYNEQFF
-	TRBJ2-3	-	TRBV21-1	TGTGCCAGCAGCAAAGTAGAGGGGGGGAGCACAGATACGCAGTATTTT	CASSKVEGGSTDTQYF
TRBD1	TRBJ2-3	-	TRBV5-1	TGCGCCAGCAGCCCGGGACAGGGGGTAGATACGCAGTATTTT	CASSPGQGVDTQYF
TRBD2	TRBJ2-7	-	TRBV7-2	TGTGCCAGCAGCTTAACCCCGGGTACTAGCGGGGGGGCATCTGGCGAGCAGTACTTC	CASSLTPGTSGGASGEQYF
-	TRBJ2-7	-	TRBV7-2	TGTGCCAGCAGCTTAGGAGCGGTAACCACCTACGAGCAGTACTTC	CASSLGAVTTYEQYF
TRBD2	TRBJ2-3	-	TRBV10-2	TGCGCCAGCAGTCTAGCGGTCCCCACAGATACGCAGTATTTT	CASSLAVPTDTQYF
TRBD2	TRBJ2-1	-	TRBV7-2	TGTGCCAGCAGCCGGCGGGGGGACTGGGAGTTCTTC	CASSRRGDWEFF
-	TRBJ1-3	-	TRBV6-5	TGTGCCAGCAGTTACGACAGTGGCTCTGGAAACACCATATATTTT	CASSYDSGSGNTIYF
TRBD1	TRBJ1-4	-	TRBV7-2	TGTGCCAGCAGCGGCGGTTCCGGGACAGGGGGTGAAAAACTGTTTTTT	CASSGGSGTGGEKLFF
-	TRBJ2-1	-	TRBV29-1	TGCAGCGCTAAACTCCTGAGCTCCTACAATGAGCAGTTCTTC	CSAKLLSSYNEQFF
TRBD1	TRBJ1-5	few	TRBV6-2/TRBV6-3	TGTGCCAGCAGTTACGTTACAGGGGGAAGCAATCAGCCCCAGCATTTT	CASSYVTGGSNQPQHF
-	TRBJ1-1	-	TRBV6-5	TGTGCCAGCAGTTATACTGGGGTCGGGGGCACTGAAGCTTTCTTT	CASSYTGVGGTEAFF
TRBD2	TRBJ2-5	-	TRBV7-2	TGTGCCAGCAGCTTTGGGACTAGCCAGGAGACCCAGTACTTC	CASSFGTSQETQYF
-	TRBJ2-2	-	TRBV7-3	TGTGCCAGCAGCTTGCGGGTGGACAACACCGGGGAGCTGTTTTTT	CASSLRVDNTGELFF
-	TRBJ2-7	-	TRBV4-1	TGCGCCAGCAGCCAACCCGGGAGCTACGAGCAGTACTTC	CASSQPGSYEQYF
-	TRBJ1-5	-	TRBV7-9	TGTGCCAGCAGCGAGGGTGTTCAGCCCCAGCATTTT	CASSEGVQPQHF
-	TRBJ2-1	few	TRBV7-9	TGTGCCAGCAGCTTACATCAGGTTGCGGGTGAGCAGTTCTTC	CASSLHQVAGEQFF
-	TRBJ1-2	-	TRBV28	TGTGCCAGCAGGGGCGGGGGGGAGCATGGCTACACCTTC	CASRGGGEHGYTF
TRBD1	TRBJ1-4	-	TRBV30	TGTGCCTGGACTAAGACAGGGACTAATGAAAAACTGTTTTTT	CAWTKTGTNEKLFF
-	TRBJ2-7	-	TRBV6-5	TGTGCCAGCAGTTACGACAGCTGGTCCTACGAGCAGTACTTC	CASSYDSWSYEQYF
-	TRBJ2-7	-	TRBV19	TGTGCCAGTAGTATCGTGGTGGGGGCTGACGAGCAGTACTTC	CASSIVVGADEQYF
TRBD1	TRBJ2-2	-	TRBV19	TGTGCCAGTAGTCCACCGGGACAGGCCACCGGGGAGCTGTTTTTT	CASSPPGQATGELFF
TRBD2	TRBJ2-2	-	TRBV18	TGTGCCAGCTCACCGCCTCTAGCGGGAGTGAGCACCGGGGAGCTGTTTTTT	CASSPPLAGVSTGELFF